A single sample gave rise to the 4 T cell receptor beta chains below, sequenced in a study of graft-versus-host responses after intestinal transplantation. Profiling relied on immunoSEQ multiplex PCR, and the TCRdb table lists in-frame clones only, not all of them. The sample contains approximately 80,000 clones, roughly nine tenths of which appear only once. For these receptors, no antigen is known. This sample comprised unstimulated CD4+ T cells sorted from spleen or lymph node cells, obtained before intestinal transplant. These receptors were collected from a human donor who received an intestinal transplant.

J is TRBJ1-1 and V is TRBV28; D not certain. CDR1 and CDR2 (germline): MDHEN, SYDVKM. This CDR3 is 14 amino acids long. V was clipped by 3 bases and J by 1 base, with 9 bases between them. The CDR3 loop is CASSFAAGNTEAFF. CDR3 DNA: TGTGCCAGCAGTTTCGCGGCGGGGAACACTGAAGCTTTCTTT.

This clone appeared once. This chain links TRBV2 with TRBJ2-1, with a tentative D call TRBD1 (5 bases). The CDR3 is 12 amino acids. Germline values: CDR1 SNHLY, CDR2 FYNNEI. With 5 bases removed from V and 9 bases from J, the gap between germline ends came to 11 bases. The CDR3 nucleotides read TGTGCCAGCAGTAGACAGCCAGGTGAGCAGTTCTTC. Its translation: CASSRQPGEQFF.

The CDR3 sequence is CASSQILLKDGGLTDTQYF. The CDR3 DNA sequence: TGCGCCAGCAGCCAAATTTTACTTAAGGACGGGGGGTTAACAGATACGCAGTATTTT. This chain connects TRBV4-1 to TRBJ2-3, with 7 bases lining up with TRBD2. Trimming at V came to 2 bases and at J to 3 bases, leaving 17 bases not matched to a gene. The CDR3 consists of 19 residues. Germline CDR1 and CDR2: MGHRA and YSYEKL.

This clone appeared a single time. J is TRBJ2-7 and V is TRBV5-5; TRBD1 is a possible D gene (5 bases). Germline V gene sequence: CDR1 SGHKS, CDR2 YYEKEE (reference sequence). CDR3 size: 15 residues. Trimming cost V 0 bases and J 4 bases, with 14 bases left between them. CDR3 in amino acids: CASSLGGQVGYEQYF. The CDR3 region has the DNA TGTGCCAGCAGCTTGGGGGGCCAGGTAGGGTACGAGCAGTACTTC.